These 29 T cell receptor beta chains originate from one sample sequenced in a study of T cells in localized non-small cell lung cancer. TCRdb keeps only in-frame clones here, not all; method: immunoSEQ multiplex PCR. The data hold 25,000 to 30,000 clones, with roughly 89% observed a single time. The material was peripheral blood, obtained before any cancer treatment. The receptor set was obtained from a male donor aged 60 or older with stage I lung adenocarcinoma.

The chain is built from TRBV7-9 and TRBJ1-5, with D possibly being TRBD1 (5 bases). Trimming shortened V by 1 base and J by 9 bases, and 7 bases separated the two germline ends. From germline, CDR1 is SEHNR and CDR2 FQNEAQ (reference sequence). This CDR3 is 12 amino acids long. The CDR3 spells CASSLEGPPQHF. DNA for the CDR3: TGTGCCAGCAGCTTAGAGGGGCCGCCCCAGCATTTT.

The chain combines TRBV4-1 with TRBJ1-2, with D perhaps matching TRBD1 (5 bases). V was pared by 0 bases and J by 0 bases, with 14 bases between. Germline V gene lookup returns CDR1 MGHRA and CDR2 YSYEKL. The CDR3 spans 17 residues. The DNA for the CDR3 is TGCGCCAGCAGCCAAGAACTGGGACGATTAGCTAACTATGGCTACACCTTC. Protein product: CASSQELGRLANYGYTF.

This clone was found once. The chain uses TRBV30 and TRBJ2-3; D is perhaps TRBD1 (6 bases). The CDR3 totals 16 residues. The germline V gene has CDR1 GTSNPN and CDR2 SVGIG (reference sequence). V was shortened by 1 base and J by 1 base, with 15 bases between the two germline ends. For the CDR3, the DNA is TGTGCCTGGAGTGGCGAAGGGGGTGGCGGCACAGATACGCAGTATTTT. This codes for CAWSGEGGGGTDTQYF.

The rearrangement uses TRBV9 and TRBJ2-2; 12 nucleotides agree with TRBD2. The germline V gene has CDR1 SGDLS and CDR2 YYNGEE. V trimming: 0 bases; J trimming: 5 bases; junction bases outside the gene matches: 11. The length of the CDR3 is 19 residues. CDR3 coding DNA: TGTGCCAGCAGCGTAGCTTCGGCTAGCGGGGGGGCCTGGACCGGGGAGCTGTTTTTT. Its protein product is CASSVASASGGAWTGELFF. The variable domain in full, with the rest retrieved from reference TRBV9 and TRBJ2-2, is DSGVTQTPKHLITATGQRVTLRCSPRSGDLSVYWYQQSLDQGLQFLIQYYNGEERAKGNILERFSAQQFPDLHSELNLSSLELGDSALYFCASSVASASGGAWTGELFFGEGSRLTVL.

The V and J genes are TRBV5-1 and TRBJ2-2; TRBD2 matches at 7 bases. The CDR3 contains 15 residues. Per germline, CDR1 SGHRS and CDR2 YFSETQ. Unmatched junction bases numbered 7, after V lost 8 bases and J lost 0 bases. The CDR3 sequence: CASSTGLSNTGELFF. CDR3 DNA sequence: TGCGCCAGTTCCACGGGACTATCGAACACCGGGGAGCTGTTTTTT.

The chain uses TRBV7-3 and TRBJ2-1, with D perhaps TRBD2 (5 bases). V lost 5 bases, J lost 7 bases, and 18 bases lay in between. The CDR3 covers 15 residues. Germline assignment: CDR1 SGHTA and CDR2 FQGTGA. CDR3 sequence reads: CASSPTADGVNEQFF. The CDR3 DNA is TGTGCCAGCAGCCCGACCGCGGACGGGGTAAATGAGCAGTTCTTC.

The V and J genes are TRBV7-3 and TRBJ2-1, with D perhaps matching TRBD1 (5 bases). Trimming removed 5 bases at V and 2 bases at J, with 13 bases between. Germline V gene sequence: CDR1 SGHTA, CDR2 FQGTGA. The CDR3 contains 15 residues. The CDR3 loop is CASSIDSSAYNEQFF. The CDR3 DNA follows: TGTGCCAGCAGCATAGACAGCTCCGCCTACAATGAGCAGTTCTTC.

The chain is built from TRBV30 and TRBJ2-7; TRBD2 matches at 9 bases. The germline V gene has CDR1 GTSNPN and CDR2 SVGIG (reference sequence). This CDR3 is 12 amino acids long. V shed 5 bases and J 4 bases; nucleotides not matched to a gene: 3. CDR3 DNA sequence: TGTGCCTGGGGCGGGGGGGCATACGAGCAGTACTTC. Encoded protein: CAWGGGAYEQYF.

The chain uses TRBV4-2 and TRBJ2-5; 10 nucleotides align to TRBD2. Trimming cost V 0 bases and J 3 bases; bases outside gene matches: 7. The CDR3 extends over 17 amino acids. Germline V gene data show CDR1 as LGHNA and CDR2 as YNFKEQ. The CDR3 sequence is CASSQESGGLAEETQYF. The CDR3 DNA reads TGTGCCAGCAGCCAAGAATCGGGAGGACTAGCGGAAGAGACCCAGTACTTC.

The chain couples TRBV7-2 to TRBJ2-5; tentatively, D is TRBD1 or TRBD2 (6 bases each). This CDR3 has 17 amino acids. Trimming left V 1 base short and J 4 bases short, with 19 bases between. Looked up from germline, CDR1 is SGHTA and CDR2 is FQGNSA. The CDR3: CASSLVLAGKGGETQYF. The CDR3 region has the DNA TGTGCCAGCAGCTTAGTATTGGCAGGGAAGGGGGGAGAGACCCAGTACTTC.

This rearrangement joins TRBV28 to TRBJ1-5; D possibly corresponds to TRBD1 (6 bases). The V gene lost 3 bases and the J gene lost 6 bases, with 12 bases spanning the gap. CDR1 and CDR2 from the germline V gene are MDHEN and SYDVKM. The CDR3 covers 14 residues. CDR3 coding DNA: TGTGCCAGCAGTTTTAGGAGGGGGGCTCAGCCCCAGCATTTT. It codes for CASSFRRGAQPQHF. The complete variable domain, with remaining parts taken from reference TRBV28 and TRBJ1-5, reads DVKVTQSSRYLVKRTGEKVFLECVQDMDHENMFWYRQDPGLGLRLIYFSYDVKMKEKGDIPEGYSVSREKKERFSLILESASTNQTSMYLCASSFRRGAQPQHFGDGTRLSIL.

The V gene is TRBV7-6, the J gene TRBJ2-2, with D perhaps assigned TRBD1 or TRBD2 (7 bases each). V lost 1 base and J 4 bases, leaving 13 bases between the germline ends. The CDR3 runs 16 residues. Germline V gene sequence: CDR1 SGHVS, CDR2 FNYEAQ. CDR3 in amino acids: CASSLVGGGVTGELFF. Written as DNA, the CDR3 is TGTGCCAGCAGCTTAGTGGGAGGGGGCGTCACCGGGGAGCTGTTTTTT.

This chain connects TRBV4-2 to TRBJ2-1; the D is unclear. CDR3 length: 16 residues. V gave up 2 bases and J gave up 0 bases, with 11 bases separating them. Germline CDR1 and CDR2: LGHNA and YNFKEQ. CDR3 coding DNA: TGTGCCAGCAGCCAATCAACTTCGAGCTCCTACAATGAGCAGTTCTTC. Translation: CASSQSTSSSYNEQFF.

There are a few counts of this clone. J is TRBJ1-1 and V is TRBV19; TRBD1 matches 8 bases. Trimming took 7 bases from V and 1 from J; bases not matched to a gene: 2. Looked up from germline, CDR1 is LNHDA and CDR2 is SQIVND (reference sequence). The CDR3 extends over 13 amino acids. The CDR3 DNA follows: TGTGCCAGTAAGGACAGGGCGAACACTGAAGCTTTCTTT. Translated, it gives CASKDRANTEAFF.

The CDR3 loop reads CASSGGVNEKLFF. The CDR3, as DNA: TGTGCCAGTAGCGGGGGGGTGAATGAAAAACTGTTTTTT. The V call is TRBV19, the J call TRBJ1-4; D is possibly TRBD1 (5 bases). The germline V and J ends were trimmed by 6 bases and 5 bases, with 10 bases remaining between them. This CDR3 is built from 13 residues. CDR1 is LNHDA, CDR2 SQIVND, per germline (reference sequence).

The V and J genes are TRBV4-2 and TRBJ2-1, with 9 bases identical to TRBD1. The CDR3 totals 19 residues. Germline lookup yields CDR1 LGHNA and CDR2 YNFKEQ. The junction had 15 bases not matched to a gene; V was cut back by 0 bases and J by 6 bases. The CDR3 DNA follows: TGTGCCAGCAGCCAAGAATATATCAAGGCCGGGACAGGGAGCAATGAGCAGTTCTTC. Translated, it gives CASSQEYIKAGTGSNEQFF.

This chain joins TRBV5-1 and TRBJ2-6; D is unclear. CDR1 and CDR2 from the germline V gene are SGHRS and YFSETQ. This CDR3 has 14 residues. V shed 4 bases and J shed 2 bases, with 7 bases lying between them. For the CDR3, the DNA is TGCGCCAGCAGCCCTTCTCCTGGGGCCAACGTCCTGACTTTC. This encodes CASSPSPGANVLTF.

This sequence joins TRBV2 and TRBJ2-7; D might be TRBD2 (6 bases). This CDR3 region has 15 residues. V was pared by 5 bases and J by 3 bases, with 17 bases between. CDR1 SNHLY and CDR2 FYNNEI come from the germline V gene. CDR3 sequence: CASSRTGVTYYEQYF. The DNA for the CDR3 is TGTGCCAGCAGTCGTACGGGGGTAACCTACTACGAGCAGTACTTC.

This sequence joins TRBV7-9 and TRBJ2-7, with a weak D call TRBD1 (5 bases). V was shortened by 4 bases and J by 5 bases, with 9 bases between the two germline ends. The CDR3 spans 12 residues. Per germline, CDR1 SEHNR and CDR2 FQNEAQ (reference sequence). The CDR3 loop is CASSSSGNEQYF. CDR3 bases: TGTGCCAGCAGCTCCTCAGGGAACGAGCAGTACTTC.

The chain carries TRBV5-5 and TRBJ1-2; TRBD1 matches 8 bases. V lost 0 bases to trimming and J lost 4 bases; unmatched junction nucleotides: 8. From germline, CDR1 is SGHKS and CDR2 YYEKEE (reference sequence). The CDR3 spans 16 residues. CDR3 in amino acids: CASSLAVQGVGYGYTF. The CDR3 nucleotides read TGTGCCAGCAGCTTGGCCGTACAGGGGGTGGGCTATGGCTACACCTTC.

The count of this clone is one. At one end the junction does not follow the germline gene, possibly because of a read error. This chain joins TRBV7-2 and TRBJ1-5; no clear D gene. This CDR3 spans 17 amino acids. Germline assignment: CDR1 SGHTA and CDR2 FQGNSA. In nucleotides, the CDR3 is TGTGCCAGCAGCTTAGGGCAGATGACCGACGGCAATCAGCCCCAGCACTTT. It yields the protein CASSLGQMTDGNQPQHF. Filled out from reference TRBV7-2 and TRBJ1-5, the complete variable domain reads GAGVSQSPSNKVTEKGKDVELRCDPISGHTALYWYRQSLGQGLEFLIYFQGNSAPDKSGLPSDRFSAERTGGSVSTLTIQRTQQEDSAVYLCASSLGQMTDGNQPQHFGDGTRLSIL.

V and J are TRBV10-3 and TRBJ1-1; TRBD1 aligns across 7 bases. The germline V gene encodes CDR1 ENHRY and CDR2 SYGVKD. The V and J ends lost 6 bases and 5 bases, in that order; junction bases with no gene match: 12. The CDR3 sequence is 15 residues long. The chain's CDR3 is CAIRDDAGGRTEAFF. The CDR3 nucleotides read TGTGCCATCAGGGACGACGCAGGGGGTCGGACTGAAGCTTTCTTT.

This chain links TRBV5-4 with TRBJ2-5; unclear D gene. CDR3 length: 11 residues. V shed 2 bases and J shed 3 bases, with 2 bases lying between them. Germline-derived CDR1 and CDR2 are SGHNT and YYREEE (reference sequence). The CDR3 spells CASSFEETQYF. DNA for the CDR3: TGTGCCAGCAGCTTTGAAGAGACCCAGTACTTC.

This chain links TRBV18 with TRBJ2-1; 9 bases fit TRBD2. CDR3 length: 15 residues. The germline V gene has CDR1 KGHSH and CDR2 LQKENI. Losses at the gene ends were 1 base for V and 5 bases for J; bases not matched to a gene: 3. CDR3 amino acids: CASSPLAGGHNEQFF. DNA of the CDR3: TGTGCCAGCTCACCACTCGCGGGGGGGCACAATGAGCAGTTCTTC.

This rearrangement joins TRBV27 to TRBJ1-2; 10 bases fit TRBD1. J lost 2 bases, V lost 3 bases, and 9 bases had no gene match. This CDR3 has 17 residues. Germline V lookup: CDR1 MNHEY, CDR2 SMNVEV (reference sequence). The chain's CDR3 is CASSFSLDRGRNYGYTF. In DNA, the CDR3 is TGTGCCAGCAGTTTCTCTCTCGACAGGGGGCGCAACTATGGCTACACCTTC.

This sequence joins TRBV5-5 and TRBJ2-1, with 10 bases identical to TRBD1. Germline trimming cut 8 bases from V and 5 bases from J; bases unmatched to any gene: 10. Germline V lookup: CDR1 SGHKS, CDR2 YYEKEE (reference sequence). The CDR3 runs to 15 residues. CDR3 bases: TGTGCCAGTGGACAGGGACAGGGGATGGACAATGAGCAGTTCTTC. As protein: CASGQGQGMDNEQFF.

This clone qualifies as medium-sized. The rearrangement uses TRBV10-3 and TRBJ2-3; 7 nucleotides match TRBD1. Germline V gene sequence: CDR1 ENHRY, CDR2 SYGVKD. This CDR3 is built from 16 residues. Germline trimming cut 5 bases from V and 0 bases from J; bases unmatched to any gene: 8. The CDR3 sequence is CAISNARDSSTDTQYF. Here the CDR3 DNA reads TGTGCCATCAGTAATGCCCGGGACAGCAGCACAGATACGCAGTATTTT.

This chain uses TRBV27 with TRBJ2-5, with 7 nucleotides matching TRBD1. This CDR3 has 16 residues. Trimming cost V 4 bases and J 3 bases; bases outside gene matches: 11. The V gene's germline CDR1 is MNHEY and CDR2 SMNVEV (reference sequence). The CDR3 protein is CASSYRGPIIEETQYF. DNA for the CDR3: TGTGCCAGCAGTTATAGGGGGCCAATAATAGAAGAGACCCAGTACTTC.

The rearrangement uses TRBV5-1 and TRBJ1-4; a possible D gene is TRBD1 (5 bases). The CDR3 is made up of 15 amino acids. Germline V CDR1 and CDR2: SGHRS, YFSETQ. The ends were cut back, 2 bases at V and 0 bases at J, with 8 bases in the middle. The CDR3 DNA sequence: TGCGCCAGCAGCTTTACGACAGCAACTAATGAAAAACTGTTTTTT. Protein: CASSFTTATNEKLFF.